This T cell receptor (beta chain) was observed in a study of blood T cell repertoires in COVID-19. About the study: PBMCs, B-cell-depleted T cells, or T cells were the source of the cDNA or gDNA that made up the material.

The authors' processing: The authors estimated nucleated cell counts from reference gene primer amplification. Assay: immunoSEQ multiplex PCR; the TCRdb copy retains only in-frame clones and omits some. The V and J calls and clone size are taken from that table; D and trimming were inferred from the DNA. The repertoire has 130,000 or so clones, approximately 80% of them found once; the top ten carry roughly 8.1%. The CDR3 covers 17 residues. Per the germline V gene, CDR1 is SGHDT and CDR2 is YYEEEE. With V trimmed by 4 bases and J by 1 base, 13 bases remained unmatched. Sequenced sample: peripheral blood. The V gene is TRBV5-6, the J gene TRBJ1-2, with 7 positions matching TRBD1. This receptor was taken from a woman aged 60 to 75 with active or convalescent COVID-19. CDR3 sequence: CASSVNRGVGFNYGYTF. Written as DNA, the CDR3 is TGTGCCAGCAGCGTAAACAGGGGAGTAGGGTTTAACTATGGCTACACCTTC. Based on the CDR3 plus reference TRBV5-6 and TRBJ1-2, the full variable domain is DAGVTQSPTHLIKTRGQQVTLRCSPKSGHDTVSWYQQALGQGPQFIFQYYEEEERQRGNFPDRFSGHQFPNYSSELNVNALLLGDSALYLCASSVNRGVGFNYGYTFGSGTRLTVV.